The 16 T cell receptor beta chains listed next were all sequenced from one sample in a study of metastatic and nonmetastatic thyroid tumors. Via MiXCR, TCRdb re-called the PCR reads. Of approximately 65,000 clones detected, less than 5% appear once; the ten largest clones hold 20% to 25%. Thyroid surgery was preceded by no treatment in any patient. Sequences were obtained from blood. Receptors originate from a female donor with papillary thyroid cancer or a benign thyroid nodule (not recorded which). Some clones in this sample may be carry-over from other donors' samples.

This clone has ten or more counts. V gene TRBV6-1 combines with J gene TRBJ1-1; D is perhaps TRBD1 (5 bases). Trimming cost V 5 bases and J 4 bases, with 14 bases left between them. The CDR3 runs to 14 residues. Germline CDR1 is MNHNS and CDR2 is SASEGT. CDR3 sequence: CASSSGTSVTEAFF. Here the CDR3 DNA reads TGTGCCAGCAGTTCCGGGACTTCTGTCACTGAAGCTTTCTTT.

This clone was found many times. V and J are TRBV4-1 and TRBJ2-1, with TRBD1 identical over 10 bases. J was trimmed by 7 bases and V by 4 bases; bases with no gene match: 7. This CDR3 is 15 amino acids long. CDR1 is MGHRA, CDR2 YSYEKL, per germline. The CDR3 DNA reads as TGCGCCAGCAGCCCAGGGACAGGGGATAGGAATGAGCAGTTCTTC. This gives the protein CASSPGTGDRNEQFF.

This clone was counted ten times or more. The chain employs TRBV6-1 and TRBJ1-2, with D possibly matching TRBD1 (6 bases). Germline CDR1 is MNHNS and CDR2 is SASEGT. Trimming cost V 5 bases and J 4 bases, with 11 bases left between them. The CDR3 contains 13 residues. The CDR3 DNA follows: TGTGCCAGCAGTTATGAGGGGGTCTATGGCTACACCTTC. Protein product: CASSYEGVYGYTF.

Concerning this clone: At one end the junction does not follow the germline gene, possibly because of a read error. The V gene is TRBV7-9, the J gene TRBJ2-3, with no clear D. Germline lookup yields CDR1 SEHNR and CDR2 FQNEAQ (reference sequence). The CDR3 covers 14 residues. CDR3 coding DNA: TGTGCCAACAGCTTGGGCACAAGCACAGATACGCAGTATTTT. It translates to CANSLGTSTDTQYF.

In this sample, this clone turned up many times. Since a much larger clone is just one base distant, this may be a read error. The chain links TRBV6-1 to TRBJ2-7; 9 positions agree with TRBD1. The CDR3 consists of 14 residues. The junction had 11 bases not matched to a gene; V was cut back by 8 bases and J by 6 bases. Germline V gene lookup returns CDR1 MNHNS and CDR2 SASEGT. The CDR3 DNA follows: TGTGCCAGCGGTTACCTACAGGGGGCGACCGAGCAGTACTTC. Amino acids: CASGYLQGATEQYF.

This clone was detected only a few times. This may arise from a read error, as a much more abundant clone is one base away. The same CDR3 is also encoded by other DNA sequences in this sample. The chain links TRBV5-1 to TRBJ1-1, with D possibly TRBD1 on 6 matching bases. The CDR3 loop spans 15 amino acids. V lost 5 bases to trimming and J lost 5 bases, with 19 bases between them. Germline V gene sequence: CDR1 SGHRS, CDR2 YFSETQ. The CDR3 DNA reads TGCGCCAGCAGACCGGTTGCGGGGGCTTTTACTGAAGCTTTCTTT. Amino acids: CASRPVAGAFTEAFF.

This clone was counted ten times or more. The V and J genes are TRBV27 and TRBJ1-2; weak D call: TRBD1 (5 bases). The length of the CDR3 is 14 residues. V was shortened by 3 bases and J by 2 bases, with 10 bases between the two germline ends. Per germline, CDR1 MNHEY and CDR2 SMNVEV (reference sequence). The CDR3 coding sequence is TGTGCCAGCAGTTTGGGGGGGATGAACTATGGCTACACCTTC. Its translation is CASSLGGMNYGYTF.

This clone was recorded at least ten times. Possible read error: a much larger clone is one base away. The sample holds other DNA sequences that translate to the same CDR3. This rearrangement joins TRBV28 to TRBJ2-6; possible D gene TRBD1, 5 bases. The CDR3 runs 14 residues. Germline values: CDR1 MDHEN, CDR2 SYDVKM. The CDR3 nucleotides read TGTGCCAGCAGCCAGGATCCTGGGGCCAACGTCCTGACCTTC. Encoded protein: CASSQDPGANVLTF. Full variable domain (rest looked up from reference TRBV28 and TRBJ2-6): DVKVTQSSRYLVKRTGEKVFLECVQDMDHENMFWYRQDPGLGLRLIYFSYDVKMKEKGDIPEGYSVSREKKERFSLILESASTNQTSMYLCASSQDPGANVLTFGAGSRLTVL.

The chain couples TRBV5-1 to TRBJ2-1, with D unresolved. Germline CDR1 reads SGHRS; CDR2 reads YFSETQ. The CDR3 runs to 16 residues. V was shortened by 0 bases and J by 7 bases, with 17 bases between the two germline ends. This CDR3 reads CASSLDGQLLGNEQFF. The CDR3 nucleotides read TGCGCCAGCAGCTTGGATGGGCAACTCCTGGGTAATGAGCAGTTCTTC.

This clone has a count of ten or more. Other nucleotide sequences from this sample produce the same CDR3. This CDR3 reads CASMRSVGGDTQYF. The CDR3 DNA reads as TGTGCCAGCATGAGGTCCGTGGGAGGAGATACGCAGTATTTT. The V gene is TRBV3-1, the J gene TRBJ2-3, with D possibly matching TRBD2 (6 bases). Germline loops: CDR1 LGHDT, CDR2 YNNKEL (reference sequence). This CDR3 has 14 amino acids. The V end lost 7 bases, the J end lost 5 bases, and 16 bases lay between the germline ends.

Worth noting for this clone: This may arise from a read error, as a much more abundant clone is one base away. This chain joins TRBV5-6 and TRBJ1-4; D unresolved. CDR1 SGHDT and CDR2 YYEEEE come from the germline V gene. V shed 7 bases and J shed 5 bases, with 18 bases lying between them. The CDR3 extends over 15 amino acids. CDR3: CASGRRVTDNEKLFF. The CDR3 DNA is TGTGCCAGCGGCCGGCGCGTGACGGACAATGAAAAACTGTTTTTT.

This clone showed up just a few times. A single base separates this from a much larger clone, so it may be a read error. V is TRBV7-8 and J is TRBJ2-2, with TRBD2 as a possible D gene (6 bases). The V gene's germline CDR1 is SGHVS and CDR2 FQNEAQ. The length of the CDR3 is 15 residues. CDR3 DNA sequence: TGTGCCAGCAGCTTCCGGACTACCAACACCGTGGAGCTGTTTTTT. It yields the protein CASSFRTTNTVELFF.

This clone was counted many times. The genes are TRBV19 and TRBJ1-1; D remains unclear. The germline CDR1 and CDR2 sequences are LNHDA and SQIVND (reference sequence). The germline V and J ends were trimmed by 6 bases and 0 bases, with 11 bases remaining between them. CDR3 length: 14 amino acids. The CDR3 coding sequence is TGTGCCAGTAGGACGACACATATGAACACTGAAGCTTTCTTT. This sequence encodes CASRTTHMNTEAFF.

This clone came up many times. V is TRBV7-6 and J is TRBJ2-3; D unresolved. V gave up 2 bases and J gave up 3 bases, with 3 bases separating them. Germline V gene sequence: CDR1 SGHVS, CDR2 FNYEAQ. The CDR3 is made up of 12 amino acids. The CDR3 DNA reads TGTGCCAGCAGCTTATCGACAGATACGCAGTATTTT. It yields the protein CASSLSTDTQYF.

In the case of this clone: The CDR3 does not close with the conserved phenylalanine or tryptophan, likely indicating a read error. The rearrangement links TRBV24-1 to TRBJ2-1, with D hard to call. Germline V gives CDR1 KGHDR, CDR2 SFDVKD. The CDR3 runs 13 residues. CDR3 bases: TGTGCCACCAGTGCCCCATCTATCAATGAACAGTTCCTC. Residues: CATSAPSINEQFL.

This clone was observed at least ten times. The rearrangement joins TRBV2 to TRBJ2-1; no definite D call. The CDR3 has 14 amino acids. V was shortened by 10 bases and J by 5 bases, with 18 bases between the two germline ends. Germline CDR1 and CDR2: SNHLY and FYNNEI. The CDR3 nucleotides read TGTGCCACCGAAAGTAGGGCCGCCAACAATGAGCAGTTCTTC. Protein: CATESRAANNEQFF. Based on the CDR3 plus reference TRBV2 and TRBJ2-1, the full variable domain is EPEVTQTPSHQVTQMGQEVILRCVPISNHLYFYWYRQILGQKVEFLVSFYNNEISEKSEIFDDQFSVERPDGSNFTLKIRSTKLEDSAMYFCATESRAANNEQFFGPGTRLTVL.